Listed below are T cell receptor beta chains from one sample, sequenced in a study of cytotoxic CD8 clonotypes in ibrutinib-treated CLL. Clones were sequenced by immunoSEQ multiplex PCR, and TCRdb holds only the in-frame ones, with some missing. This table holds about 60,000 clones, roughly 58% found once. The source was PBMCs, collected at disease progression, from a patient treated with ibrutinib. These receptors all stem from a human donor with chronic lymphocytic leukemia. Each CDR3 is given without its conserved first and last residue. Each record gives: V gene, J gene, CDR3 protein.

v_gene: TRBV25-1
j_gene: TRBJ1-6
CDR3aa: ASTSGDYNSPLH

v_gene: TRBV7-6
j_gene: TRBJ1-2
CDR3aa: ASSLADRNYGYT

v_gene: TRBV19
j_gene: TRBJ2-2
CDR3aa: ASSIRSGELF

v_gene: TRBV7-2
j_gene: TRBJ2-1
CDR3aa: ASTNTGGFSYEQF

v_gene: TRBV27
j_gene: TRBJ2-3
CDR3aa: ASSHPGTGVTDTQY

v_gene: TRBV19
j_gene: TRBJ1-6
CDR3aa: ASSPRTGGSSSPLH

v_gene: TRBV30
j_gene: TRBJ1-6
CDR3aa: AWSIDRGGAYNSPLH

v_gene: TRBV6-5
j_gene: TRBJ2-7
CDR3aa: ASSYGTGVSSYEQY

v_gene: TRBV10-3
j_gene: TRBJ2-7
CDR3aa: AITPGTAYEQY

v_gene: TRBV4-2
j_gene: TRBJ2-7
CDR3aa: ASSPKSPRPGRGSEQY

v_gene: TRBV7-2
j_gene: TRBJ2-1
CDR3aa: ASSSFGLELDEQF

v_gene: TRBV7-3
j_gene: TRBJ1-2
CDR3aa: ASSPGAQGGYT

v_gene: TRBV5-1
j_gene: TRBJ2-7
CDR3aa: ASSPGPLGYEQY

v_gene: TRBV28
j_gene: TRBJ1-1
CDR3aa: ASSPRGEGTEAF

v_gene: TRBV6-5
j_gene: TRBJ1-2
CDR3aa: ASSLRPGDGYT

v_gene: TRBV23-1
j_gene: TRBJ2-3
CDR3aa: ASSQSSRQGWTDTQY

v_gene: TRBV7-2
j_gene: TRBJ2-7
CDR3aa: ASSFAGTVTYEQY

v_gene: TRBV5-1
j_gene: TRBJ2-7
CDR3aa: ASSGRVERAGQIY

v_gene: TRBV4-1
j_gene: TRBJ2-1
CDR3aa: ASSPADRGRDDQF

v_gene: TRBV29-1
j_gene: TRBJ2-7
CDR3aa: SVPTGTYEQY

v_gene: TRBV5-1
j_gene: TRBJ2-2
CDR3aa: ASSLVSGNAGELF

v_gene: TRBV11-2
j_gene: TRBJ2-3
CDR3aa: ASTTHEPSTDTQY

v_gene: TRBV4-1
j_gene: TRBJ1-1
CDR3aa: ASSTWTGEAF

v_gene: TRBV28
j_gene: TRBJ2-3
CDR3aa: ASSLGLLAGGGTDTQY

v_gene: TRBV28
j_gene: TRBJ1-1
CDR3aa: ANTSRGGGLSEAF

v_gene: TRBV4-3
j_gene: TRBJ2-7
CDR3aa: ASSQDTRGYEQY

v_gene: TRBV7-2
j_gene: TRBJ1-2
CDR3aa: ASSPGPGHGYT